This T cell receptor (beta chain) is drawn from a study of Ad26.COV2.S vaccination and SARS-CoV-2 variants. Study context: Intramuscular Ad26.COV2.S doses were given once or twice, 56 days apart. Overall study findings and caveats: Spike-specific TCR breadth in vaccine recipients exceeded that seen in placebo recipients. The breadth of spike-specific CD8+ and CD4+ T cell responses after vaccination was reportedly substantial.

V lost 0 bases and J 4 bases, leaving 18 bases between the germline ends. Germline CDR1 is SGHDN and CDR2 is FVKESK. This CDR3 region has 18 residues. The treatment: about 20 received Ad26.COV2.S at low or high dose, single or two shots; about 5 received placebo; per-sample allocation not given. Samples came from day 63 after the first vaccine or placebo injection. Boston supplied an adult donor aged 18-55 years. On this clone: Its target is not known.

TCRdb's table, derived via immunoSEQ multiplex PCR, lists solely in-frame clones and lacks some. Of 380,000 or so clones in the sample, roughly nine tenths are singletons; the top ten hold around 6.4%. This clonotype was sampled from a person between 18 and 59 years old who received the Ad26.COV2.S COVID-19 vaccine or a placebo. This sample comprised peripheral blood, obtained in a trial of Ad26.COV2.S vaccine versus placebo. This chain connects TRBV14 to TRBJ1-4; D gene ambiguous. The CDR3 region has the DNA TGTGCCAGCAGCCAAGATCCGAGCGTTCGGATTATTAATGAAAAACTGTTTTTT. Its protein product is CASSQDPSVRIINEKLFF.